Below, 19 T cell receptor beta chains from the same sample are listed, as sequenced in a study of identical twins. TCRdb fed the 5' RACE reads into MiXCR, producing one record per CDR3 protein. The repertoire includes 500,000 to 700,000 distinct CDR3 sequences, just over 7% of them detected once, and 1.6% sits in the top ten. These sequences were also reported in another study, on yellow fever vaccine responses in identical twins.

What was sequenced was PBMCs. The source is a woman between 18 and 29 years old in good health.

This clonotype was seen a few times. The V and J genes are TRBV6-6 and TRBJ1-4, with no clear D. The germline V and J ends were trimmed by 6 bases and 12 bases, with 14 bases remaining between them. The CDR3 has 12 amino acids. Germline lookup yields CDR1 MNHNY and CDR2 SVGAGI (reference sequence). As DNA, the CDR3 is TGTGCCAGCAGGGACCATAAACAGCAACTGTTTTTT. Translating it yields CASRDHKQQLFF.

In nucleotides, the CDR3 is TGCAGCTCTAGGACAGGGAACACCGGGGAGCTGTTTTTT. As protein: CSSRTGNTGELFF. V usage is TRBV29-1 and J usage is TRBJ2-2, with 7 bases aligning to TRBD1. CDR3 length: 13 amino acids. The germline V gene encodes CDR1 SQVTM and CDR2 ANQGSEA. With V trimmed by 8 bases and J by 1 base, 4 bases remained unmatched.

This clonotype was found many times. The chain has TRBV11-2 and TRBJ2-2, with 9 bases fitting TRBD1. CDR3 length: 18 residues. The ends lost 3 bases at V and 2 bases at J; junction bases unmatched: 10. Germline V gene sequence: CDR1 SGHAT, CDR2 FQNNGV. The CDR3 spells CASSFKTGGVGNTGELFF. CDR3 nucleotides: TGTGCCAGCAGCTTTAAAACAGGGGGCGTGGGTAACACCGGGGAGCTGTTTTTT.

The chain recombines TRBV6-5 with TRBJ1-5; D gene ambiguous. Germline CDR1 is MNHEY and CDR2 is SVGAGI. V lost 0 bases and J 1 base, leaving 13 bases between the germline ends. The CDR3 spans 17 residues. CDR3 bases: TGTGCCAGCAGTTACTCGGGAGGAGGGTGGAGCAATCAGCCCCAGCATTTT. Translation: CASSYSGGGWSNQPQHF.

This clonotype was seen only a few times. The rearrangement uses TRBV5-5 and TRBJ2-7; the D gene could be TRBD1 or TRBD2 (5 bases each). The CDR3 runs to 13 residues. The germline gives CDR1 SGHKS, CDR2 YYEKEE (reference sequence). V was pared by 3 bases and J by 2 bases, with 9 bases between. The CDR3 region is CASSSLGAYEQYF. CDR3 in DNA: TGTGCCAGCAGCTCCCTGGGGGCCTACGAGCAGTACTTC.

This clonotype was seen once. The CDR3 DNA reads as TGTGCCAGTAGTGCCTACGGACAGGACTACGAGCAGTACTTC. Amino acid sequence: CASSAYGQDYEQYF. V and J are TRBV19 and TRBJ2-7; 7 bases line up with TRBD1. V lost 5 bases, J lost 3 bases, and 7 bases stayed unmatched. The CDR3 is 14 residues long. Per germline, CDR1 LNHDA and CDR2 SQIVND (reference sequence).

This clonotype appeared many times. The rearrangement uses TRBV27 and TRBJ1-6; D perhaps matches TRBD1 (6 bases). Germline CDR1 and CDR2: MNHEY and SMNVEV (reference sequence). The V and J ends lost 3 bases and 5 bases respectively, with 11 bases between them. This CDR3 spans 15 amino acids. Here the CDR3 reads CASSFYREHNSPLHF. For the CDR3, the DNA is TGTGCCAGCAGTTTTTACAGGGAACATAATTCACCCCTCCACTTT.

The chain joins TRBV4-2 to TRBJ2-5; no clear D. The CDR3 is made up of 15 amino acids. Germline V gene lookup returns CDR1 LGHNA and CDR2 YNFKEQ. V was trimmed by 0 bases and J by 1 base, leaving 9 bases between them. The CDR3: CASSQDPAGQETQYF. The CDR3 DNA sequence: TGTGCCAGCAGCCAAGATCCGGCCGGCCAAGAGACCCAGTACTTC.

The chain joins TRBV29-1 to TRBJ2-3; 11 positions agree with TRBD2. CDR3 length: 14 residues. Trimming took 4 bases from V and 6 from J; bases not matched to a gene: 6. Per the germline V gene, CDR1 is SQVTM and CDR2 is ANQGSEA. The CDR3 sequence: CSVAPRLAGDTQYF. The DNA for the CDR3 is TGCAGCGTTGCTCCTCGACTAGCGGGGGATACGCAGTATTTT.

This clonotype was seen repeatedly, ten times or more. The chain joins TRBV24-1 to TRBJ2-3; D gene uncertain. Germline lookup yields CDR1 KGHDR and CDR2 SFDVKD. The CDR3 runs 11 residues. The V end was cut by 4 bases, the J end by 7 bases, with 5 bases between. CDR3 protein: CATSEKYTQYF. The CDR3 DNA sequence: TGTGCCACCAGTGAGAAATATACGCAGTATTTT.

This clonotype came up many times. V and J are TRBV25-1 and TRBJ2-7; possible D gene TRBD2, 6 bases. There are 13 residues in the CDR3. The V end was cut by 6 bases, the J end by 4 bases, with 13 bases between. CDR1 MGHDK and CDR2 SYGVNS come from the germline V gene. The CDR3 DNA sequence: TGTGCCAGCAGGGGCCCCGCGGGGTACGAGCAGTACTTC. Its translation: CASRGPAGYEQYF.

V and J are TRBV15 and TRBJ2-1, with D uncertain. This CDR3 is 13 amino acids long. Germline V gene data show CDR1 as LNHNV and CDR2 as YYDKDF (reference sequence). Trimming pared 1 base from V and 5 bases from J, leaving 6 bases between. As DNA, the CDR3 is TGTGCCACCAGCAGAGGGTATGACAATGAGCAGTTCTTC. Translating it yields CATSRGYDNEQFF. Using reference TRBV15 and TRBJ2-1 for the parts outside the CDR3, the full variable domain is DAMVIQNPRYQVTQFGKPVTLSCSQTLNHNVMYWYQQKSSQAPKLLFHYYDKDFNNEADTPDNFQSRRPNTSFCFLDIRSPGLGDTAMYLCATSRGYDNEQFFGPGTRLTVL.

This clonotype was detected many times. The J gene is TRBJ1-5, the V gene TRBV4-1; D not certain. Trimming cost V 0 bases and J 0 bases, with 6 bases left between them. Germline loops: CDR1 MGHRA, CDR2 YSYEKL. The CDR3 runs 15 residues. CDR3 residues: CASSQDRNSNQPQHF. The DNA for the CDR3 is TGCGCCAGCAGCCAAGACAGGAATAGCAATCAGCCCCAGCATTTT.

This clonotype was counted between two and nine times. CDR3 amino acids: CASSVTSGRINEQFF. DNA of the CDR3: TGTGCCAGCAGTGTTACTAGCGGGAGAATCAATGAGCAGTTCTTC. The chain joins TRBV25-1 to TRBJ2-1, with 11 bases that match TRBD2. The length of the CDR3 is 15 residues. Germline-derived CDR1 and CDR2 are MGHDK and SYGVNS. J lost 6 bases, V lost 4 bases, and 5 bases had no gene match. Looking up the rest from reference TRBV25-1 and TRBJ2-1 gives the full variable domain: EADIYQTPRYLVIGTGKKITLECSQTMGHDKMYWYQQDPGMELHLIHYSYGVNSTEKGDLSSESTVSRIRTEHFPLTLESARPSHTSQYLCASSVTSGRINEQFFGPGTRLTVL.

This rearrangement joins TRBV10-3 to TRBJ2-2, with D perhaps assigned TRBD1 or TRBD2 (5 bases each). Trimming took 7 bases from V and 4 from J, leaving 16 bases between them. Germline lookup yields CDR1 ENHRY and CDR2 SYGVKD. This CDR3 contains 15 residues. This chain's CDR3 is CAITSGRAGTGELFF. The CDR3, as DNA: TGTGCCATCACTTCGGGCAGGGCGGGCACCGGGGAGCTGTTTTTT.

This clonotype has ten or more counts. The rearrangement links TRBV5-6 to TRBJ2-1; perhaps D is TRBD1 or TRBD2 (5 bases each). This CDR3 is built from 16 residues. Germline CDR1 SGHDT, CDR2 YYEEEE. The V end was cut by 0 bases, the J end by 5 bases, with 15 bases between. The CDR3 spells CASSLGGRVWDNEQFF. The CDR3, as DNA: TGTGCCAGCAGCTTGGGGGGACGGGTATGGGACAATGAGCAGTTCTTC.

This clonotype has just a few counts. J is TRBJ2-5 and V is TRBV3-1, with D unclear. From germline, CDR1 is LGHDT and CDR2 YNNKEL (reference sequence). The CDR3 contains 15 residues. Trimming cost V 4 bases and J 2 bases, with 14 bases left between them. Written as DNA, the CDR3 is TGTGCCAGCAGCCCAAGGAGCACCCTGCAAGAGACCCAGTACTTC. Amino acid sequence: CASSPRSTLQETQYF.

The chain employs TRBV12-3 or TRBV12-4 and TRBJ1-4, with D tentatively TRBD1 (5 bases). This CDR3 spans 13 amino acids. The V end was cut by 7 bases, the J end by 8 bases, with 14 bases between. The CDR3: CASTGQSSEKLFF. In DNA, the CDR3 is TGTGCCAGCACGGGGCAGTCGTCCGAAAAACTGTTTTTT.

This clonotype was seen repeatedly, ten times or more. The chain couples TRBV10-2 to TRBJ1-1, with D possibly being TRBD1 (5 bases). The germline CDR1 and CDR2 sequences are WSHSY and SAAADI. Trimming shortened V by 6 bases and J by 1 base, and 15 bases separated the two germline ends. There are 15 residues in the CDR3. CDR3 DNA: TGCGCCAGCAGGGAGACATCCAGGGAGAACACTGAAGCTTTCTTT. This encodes CASRETSRENTEAFF.